This T cell receptor beta chain was identified in a study of T cell responses to AZD1222 COVID-19 vaccine. Germline V gene lookup returns CDR1 SGHRS and CDR2 YFSETQ. The CDR3 runs to 12 residues. Between the trimmed V and J ends, which lost 3 bases and 7 bases, there was a span of 10 bases. The method was immunoSEQ multiplex PCR; TCRdb's version includes in-frame clones alone and lacks a portion of them. The table has some 130,000 clones, 84% seen once. This TCR came from an adult in good health. This sample comprised peripheral blood, obtained on day 0 of AZD1222 vaccination. This chain uses TRBV5-1 with TRBJ1-1; maybe TRBD1 (5 bases). The CDR3 protein is CASSSGGVEAFF. In nucleotides, the CDR3 is TGCGCCAGCAGCTCCGGGGGGGTTGAAGCTTTCTTT.